This T cell receptor (beta chain) appears in the sequencing data of a study of shared clonotypes between healthy human individuals. As for the study in general: The composition of the donors was a couple of women and three men aged 18 to 49. Findings and limits, study-wide: Estimated clonotype richness was generally higher in naive than memory subsets. Only blood was sampled, and tissue TCR repertoires likely differ from blood ones.

This clone appeared a single time. Its antigen is unidentified. CD45RO-negative, CCR7-positively selected cells formed the naive CD8 fraction, excluding terminally differentiated effector memory CD45RA+ cells. Each sample came from a Caucasian adult donor living in Nashville, Tennessee. TCRdb's table, derived via immunoSEQ multiplex PCR, lists solely in-frame clones and lacks some. There are some 600,000 clones in the sample; roughly 95% occur only once, and about 0.12% lies in the top ten. The sequencing input was naive CD8+ T cells sorted from blood. The clonotype was recovered from a woman aged 25 to 39 in good health.

Here the CDR3 DNA reads TGCGCCAGCAGGGCTAGCGGGAGAGACGAGCAGTACTTC. Translating it yields CASRASGRDEQYF. J is TRBJ2-7 and V is TRBV5-1, with 10 bases matching TRBD2. This CDR3 region has 13 residues. Per the germline V gene, CDR1 is SGHRS and CDR2 is YFSETQ. V trimming: 5 bases; J trimming: 5 bases; junction bases outside the gene matches: 4.